The 2 T cell receptor beta chains listed next were all sequenced from one sample in a study of OX40 agonist ivuxolimab in advanced cancers. Assay: immunoSEQ multiplex PCR; the TCRdb copy retains only in-frame clones and omits some. This sample has about 45,000 clones, with 88% found just once. Source: CD4+ or CD8+ T cells sorted from blood, taken in a trial of the OX40 agonist ivuxolimab. All receptors derive from an adult with an advanced solid tumor such as melanoma, head and neck, liver or kidney cancer.

The chain has TRBV11-2 and TRBJ1-6; D is ambiguous. Looked up from germline, CDR1 is SGHAT and CDR2 is FQNNGV. This CDR3 region has 12 residues. V dropped 4 bases and J dropped 7 bases, with 5 bases sitting between them. The CDR3 DNA reads TGTGCCAGCAGCTGGGCCAATTCACCCCTCCACTTT. Encoded protein: CASSWANSPLHF.

The chain carries TRBV19 and TRBJ1-1; unclear D gene. Trimming cost V 5 bases and J 0 bases, with 10 bases left between them. Looked up from germline, CDR1 is LNHDA and CDR2 is SQIVND (reference sequence). The CDR3 extends over 14 amino acids. CDR3 sequence (DNA): TGTGCCAGTAGTTTTGCGAGTATGAACACTGAAGCTTTCTTT. This encodes CASSFASMNTEAFF.